The following is a T cell receptor (beta chain) sequence with its context. The data were obtained in a study of blood T cell repertoires in COVID-19. As for the study in general: Sample material is recorded as cDNA or gDNA derived from T cells, B-cell-depleted T cells, or PBMCs.

Everyone who took part was 18 to 89 years old, and they came from about 25 US areas. What the recovered Cohort 3 donors had was two negative PCRs, clearance, or symptom resolution. CDR1 and CDR2 from the germline V gene are MNHNS and SASEGT. V lost 6 bases, J lost 8 bases, and 6 bases stayed unmatched. CDR3 length: 13 amino acids. Sequencing used immunoSEQ multiplex PCR; TCRdb keeps in-frame clones, though not all of them. The sample shows approximately 300,000 clones, approximately 90% of them seen only once. The rearrangement links TRBV6-1 to TRBJ1-3, with 8 positions matching TRBD1. The specimen was PBMCs or T cells enriched from blood (not recorded which). This TCR came from a woman in her thirties who had recovered from COVID-19. The CDR3 spells CASRETGGDTIYF. The CDR3 nucleotides are TGTGCCAGCAGGGAAACAGGGGGTGACACCATATATTTT.